The sequence of this TCR beta chain was determined in a study of technical replicates of blood from several donors. The assay was immunoSEQ multiplex PCR, and TCRdb's table has in-frame clones only and misses some. This table holds over 70,000 clones, about 96% found once. This clone was recorded only once. Germline trimming cut 2 bases from V and 4 bases from J; bases unmatched to any gene: 4. The CDR3 is made up of 15 amino acids. Germline CDR1 is SEHNR and CDR2 is FQNEAQ (reference sequence). The clonotype was recovered from a human donor in good health. The chain couples TRBV7-9 to TRBJ1-4, with 7 bases fitting TRBD1. Sequenced sample: T cells isolated from PBMCs. The CDR3 protein is CASSLSRDSNEKLFF. The CDR3 DNA reads TGTGCCAGCAGCTTAAGTAGGGACAGTAATGAAAAACTGTTTTTT.